A selection of T cell receptor beta chains follows, all from one sample in a study of blood T cell repertoires in COVID-19. Only in-frame clones appear in the TCRdb table, and some are missing; sequencing was by immunoSEQ multiplex PCR. In the table there are 340,000 or so clones, around 83% of which are singletons. Sequenced sample: peripheral blood. The receptors come from a man in his thirties or forties with active or convalescent COVID-19. Each CDR3 is given with its conserved first and last residue.

TRBJ2-1 | TRBV19 | CASSRGLAGNNEQFF
TRBJ1-4 | TRBV6-4 | CASSEAPGEKLFF
TRBJ2-2 | TRBV7-8 | CASSFVRRGTGELFF
TRBJ1-1 | TRBV28 | CASRPRGSNTEAFF
TRBJ1-4 | TRBV30 | CAWSVARDKGFQFF
TRBJ1-3 | TRBV2 | CASSRTGTGNTIYF
TRBJ1-4 | TRBV30 | CAWSVGGSNEKLFF
TRBJ2-7 | TRBV29-1 | CSGLRGTGGEQYF
TRBJ2-7 | TRBV7-3 | CASSNQVGHEQYF
TRBJ2-7 | TRBV7-9 | CASSMTGGGYEQYF
TRBJ1-5 | TRBV19 | CASSLAVNQPQHF
TRBJ2-1 | TRBV4-3 | CASSQVSGQNSYNEQFF
TRBJ1-5 | TRBV6-5 | CASRDRADQPQHF
TRBJ2-1 | TRBV4-2 | CASSPRTGTGTNEQFF
TRBJ1-1 | TRBV14 | CASSLGTANTEAFF
TRBJ2-7 | TRBV27 | CASSPGNYEQYF
TRBJ2-7 | TRBV2 | CASRRTSGRTYEQYF
TRBJ2-7 | TRBV4-3 | CASSQEMVSSYEQYF
TRBJ1-6 | TRBV4-1 | CASSQEGQGQSYNSPLHF
TRBJ2-7 | TRBV5-6 | CASSLWTAYEQYF
TRBJ2-5 | TRBV4-2 | CASSPPWGLAGAPGGETQYF
TRBJ2-7 | TRBV24-1 | CATSETASVEQYF
TRBJ2-4 | TRBV7-6 | CASSRSGLAGENIQYF
TRBJ1-1 | TRBV9 | CASSAGGGITATEAFF
TRBJ1-3 | TRBV6-1 | CASSGRDSPSPSTIYF
TRBJ1-4 | TRBV28 | CASSLAGQGARKLFF
TRBJ1-1 | TRBV28 | CASSLSDRNTEAFF
TRBJ2-5 | TRBV28 | CASSLRGQETQYF
TRBJ1-4 | TRBV5-1 | CASSLEPQSYEKLFF
TRBJ1-6 | TRBV5-1 | CASSLGGFYNSPLHF
TRBJ2-1 | TRBV27 | CASSFLMRERGSYNEQFF
TRBJ2-2 | TRBV24-1 | CATSVGSLNTGELFF
TRBJ2-7 | TRBV3-1/TRBV3-2 | CASSLAGGLNEQYF
TRBJ2-7 | TRBV7-9 | CASSQREGSYEQYF
TRBJ2-3 | TRBV3-1/TRBV3-2 | CASSPRGDTDTQYF